This T cell receptor (beta chain) is from a study of cytomegalovirus exposure and HLA in healthy donors. About the study: Genotyping showed 81% of roughly 400 donors falling in the Caucasian-associated ancestry cluster. General study results and limits: When presence/absence was analysed, sequencing depth was taken to be roughly uniform across donors. Published work reported that the classifier diagnosed cytomegalovirus status with high specificity and sensitivity.

Trimming took 8 bases from V and 7 from J, leaving 19 bases between them. CDR3 size: 14 residues. Germline V gene data show CDR1 as LNHDA and CDR2 as SQIVND (reference sequence). Everyone who donated was a healthy bone marrow donor. Note on this clone: Its target is unknown.

In the PCR, 60 Vbeta and 13 Jbeta primers were used. The table came from immunoSEQ multiplex PCR; TCRdb's copy has only in-frame clones and leaves some out. Found here are roughly 120,000 clones; the top ten clones hold roughly 1%. The specimen was PBMCs. The genes are TRBV19 and TRBJ2-3; a weak D match, TRBD2 (6 bases). This TCR was sampled from a man younger than 30 in good health and CMV-seronegative. The CDR3 DNA follows: TGTGCCAGTTCCCCGCCCCCAGGGAGGCATACGCAGTATTTT. It encodes CASSPPPGRHTQYF. The full variable domain, with the rest looked up from reference TRBV19 and TRBJ2-3, is DGGITQSPKYLFRKEGQNVTLSCEQNLNHDAMYWYRQDPGQGLRLIYYSQIVNDFQKGDIAEGYSVSREKKESFPLTVTSAQKNPTAFYLCASSPPPGRHTQYFGPGTRLTVL.